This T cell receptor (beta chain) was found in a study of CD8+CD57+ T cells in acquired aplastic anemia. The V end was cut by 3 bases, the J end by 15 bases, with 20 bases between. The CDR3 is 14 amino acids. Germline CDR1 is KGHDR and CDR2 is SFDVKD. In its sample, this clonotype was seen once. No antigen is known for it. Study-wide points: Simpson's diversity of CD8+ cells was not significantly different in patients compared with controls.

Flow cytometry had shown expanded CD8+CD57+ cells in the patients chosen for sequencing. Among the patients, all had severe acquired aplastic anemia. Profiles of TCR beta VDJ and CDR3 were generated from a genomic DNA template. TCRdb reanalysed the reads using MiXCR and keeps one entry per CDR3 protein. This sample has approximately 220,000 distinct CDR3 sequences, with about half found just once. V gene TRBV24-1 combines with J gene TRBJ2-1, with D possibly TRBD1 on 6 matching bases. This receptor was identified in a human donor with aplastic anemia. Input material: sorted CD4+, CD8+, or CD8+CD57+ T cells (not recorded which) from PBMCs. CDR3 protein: CATSDPQRQGMLFF. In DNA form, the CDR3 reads TGTGCCACCAGTGATCCCCAAAGGCAGGGGATGCTGTTCTTC.